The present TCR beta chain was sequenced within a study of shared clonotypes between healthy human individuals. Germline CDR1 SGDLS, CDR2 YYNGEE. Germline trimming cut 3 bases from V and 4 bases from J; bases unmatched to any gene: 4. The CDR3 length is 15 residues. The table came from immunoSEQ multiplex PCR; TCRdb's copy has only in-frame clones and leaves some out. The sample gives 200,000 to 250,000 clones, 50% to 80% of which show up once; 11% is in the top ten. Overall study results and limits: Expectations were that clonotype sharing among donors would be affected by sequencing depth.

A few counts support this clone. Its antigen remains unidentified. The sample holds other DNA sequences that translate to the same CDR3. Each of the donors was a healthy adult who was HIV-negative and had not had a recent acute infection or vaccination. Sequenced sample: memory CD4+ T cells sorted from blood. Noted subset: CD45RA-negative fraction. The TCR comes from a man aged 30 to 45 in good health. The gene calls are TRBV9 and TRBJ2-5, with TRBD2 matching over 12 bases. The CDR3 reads CASSGRLAGAETQYF. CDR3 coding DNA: TGTGCCAGCAGCGGTAGACTAGCGGGAGCAGAGACCCAGTACTTC.